These T cell receptor beta chains were read from a single sample in a study of blood T cell repertoires in COVID-19. The protocol was immunoSEQ multiplex PCR, while the TCRdb copy is restricted to in-frame clones and leaves out a portion. The sample lists tens of thousands of clones, around 90% seen once, with 0.77% in the top ten. The sequenced sample was peripheral blood. The receptors shown here come from a woman of 80 years or more with acute or convalescent COVID-19. Both conserved end residues are part of each CDR3. The D gene is left open where the match is weak. Where a row states a size, it is once, few, many or the class of an expanded clone; other rows omit it.

size,J,V,D,DNA,CDR3
NA,TRBJ1-1,TRBV5-5,NA,TGTGCCAGCAGCTTTTACAGTTCGCGATACACTGAAGCTTTCTTT,CASSFYSSRYTEAFF
once,TRBJ2-3,TRBV24-1,TRBD2,TGTGCCACCAGTCCTAGCGGGAGGGCCGGGAGCACAGATACGCAGTATTTT,CATSPSGRAGSTDTQYF
NA,TRBJ1-3,TRBV14,NA,TGTGCCAGCAGCCACCCAAGAGCCTCTGGAAACACCATATATTTT,CASSHPRASGNTIYF
few,TRBJ2-2,TRBV18,TRBD2,TGTGCCAGCTCACCTGGGACTAGCGGGGGAGTGAACACCGGGGAGCTGTTTTTT,CASSPGTSGGVNTGELFF
NA,TRBJ2-1,TRBV3-1/TRBV3-2,NA,TGTGCCAGCAGCCACCTCAGTCCTGCCTACAATGAGCAGTTCTTC,CASSHLSPAYNEQFF
once,TRBJ2-1,TRBV7-3,TRBD1,TGTGCCAGCAGCCCCCGACAGGGTACCTCCTACAATGAGCAGTTCTTC,CASSPRQGTSYNEQFF
NA,TRBJ2-3,TRBV2,TRBD2,TGTGCCAGCAGCGCAGGGACTAGCGTCAGGAGGACAGATACGCAGTATTTT,CASSAGTSVRRTDTQYF
NA,TRBJ2-2,TRBV3-1/TRBV3-2,NA,TGTGCCAGCAGCCAAGAACTGTACACCGGGGAGCTGTTTTTT,CASSQELYTGELFF
NA,TRBJ2-5,TRBV18,TRBD1,TGTGCCAGCTCCCTGGGGACAGATCAAGAGACCCAGTACTTC,CASSLGTDQETQYF
once,TRBJ2-1,TRBV21-1,NA,TGTGCCAGCAGCAAAGACTTAACTAGCGGGGAAGACAATGAGCAGTTCTTC,CASSKDLTSGEDNEQFF
NA,TRBJ2-1,TRBV4-3,NA,TGCGCCAGCAGCCAGTCTTACCCACGGTGGGGCCTCTCCTACAATGAGCAGTTCTTC,CASSQSYPRWGLSYNEQFF
NA,TRBJ2-3,TRBV9,NA,TGTGCCAGCAGCGCCTACAGGGACCCCACAGATACGCAGTATTTT,CASSAYRDPTDTQYF
NA,TRBJ2-7,TRBV1,NA,TGCACCAGCAGCCCGGACTCCGGGACAAACCTAGGCGAGCAGTACTTC,CTSSPDSGTNLGEQYF
NA,TRBJ2-1,TRBV3-1/TRBV3-2,TRBD2,TGTGCCAGCAGCCGAAACGGGAGGGCCATCGGTGAGCAGTTCTTC,CASSRNGRAIGEQFF
NA,TRBJ2-1,TRBV11-2,NA,TGTGCCAGCAGACAAGACTGGGTAATAAGCAATGAGCAGTTCTTC,CASRQDWVISNEQFF
NA,TRBJ1-5,TRBV19,NA,TGTGCCAGTAAGAGAGAGGGTTTAGGCAATCAGCCCCAGCATTTT,CASKREGLGNQPQHF
NA,TRBJ1-1,TRBV6-4,TRBD1,TGTGCCAGCAGTCGACAGGGGCCAGAAGCTTTCTTT,CASSRQGPEAFF
NA,TRBJ1-3,TRBV5-4,TRBD1,TGTGCCAGCAGCTGGACCGGGACAGGGGTAGCTGGAAACACCATATATTTT,CASSWTGTGVAGNTIYF
NA,TRBJ2-7,TRBV6-2/TRBV6-3,NA,TGTGCCAGCAGTACGACAGGATCGTACTCCTACGAGCAGTACTTC,CASSTTGSYSYEQYF
NA,TRBJ1-4,TRBV6-5,TRBD1,TGTGCCAGCAGACAGACAGGGGTGGGGGAAAAACTGTTTTTT,CASRQTGVGEKLFF
NA,TRBJ1-1,TRBV2,NA,TGTGCCAGCAGCTGGAAACAGGGCCCATCTGAAGCTTTCTTT,CASSWKQGPSEAFF
NA,TRBJ1-2,TRBV11-2,NA,TGTGCCAGCAGCTTAGACACAGTCTATGGCTACACCTTC,CASSLDTVYGYTF
NA,TRBJ2-2,TRBV9,NA,TGTGCCAGCAGAGACGGACAGAACACCGGGGAGCTGTTTTTT,CASRDGQNTGELFF
NA,TRBJ2-7,TRBV4-3,TRBD1,TGCGCCAGCAGCCAAGACACCCGGACAGGGGGTGGCTACGAGCAGTACTTC,CASSQDTRTGGGYEQYF